This is a list of T cell receptor beta chains from one sample in a study of beta chain features in type 1 diabetes. The table came from immunoSEQ multiplex PCR; TCRdb's copy has only in-frame clones and leaves some out. This sample has a few hundred thousand clones, with 24% found just once. The sample taken for sequencing was naive CD4+ T cells from blood. These receptors were taken from a woman in her thirties with type 1 diabetes. CDR3s include the opening cysteine and the closing phenylalanine or tryptophan. Each record gives: clone size, D gene, J gene, V gene, CDR3 protein, CDR3 DNA. A D gene is named only where the DNA matches it firmly. A row's size may be missing; if present it is once, few, many or a size class.

>NA|TRBD2|TRBJ2-1|TRBV4-2
CASSDGPLAGAIHNEQFF
TGTGCCAGCAGCGACGGACCTCTAGCGGGCGCCATACACAATGAGCAGTTCTTC
>NA|TRBD1|TRBJ1-1|TRBV18
CASSPPGQPNTEAFF
TGTGCCAGCTCACCCCCGGGACAGCCGAACACTGAAGCTTTCTTT
>NA|NA|TRBJ1-2|TRBV25-1
CASSASALELLGYGYTF
TGTGCCAGCAGTGCCTCAGCCTTGGAGCTATTGGGCTATGGCTACACCTTC
>NA|TRBD1|TRBJ2-1|TRBV27
CASRRTGGGNEQFF
TGTGCCAGCAGGAGGACAGGGGGAGGTAATGAGCAGTTCTTC
>NA|NA|TRBJ2-7|TRBV2
CASILGLEYEQYF
TGTGCCAGCATCTTAGGACTGGAGTACGAGCAGTACTTC
>NA|NA|TRBJ2-1|TRBV6-5
CASIDWRRGYNEQFF
TGTGCCAGCATCGATTGGCGGAGGGGATACAATGAGCAGTTCTTC
>NA|TRBD2|TRBJ2-3|TRBV29-1
CSATTGLAGATDTQYF
TGCAGCGCCACCACCGGACTAGCGGGAGCAACAGATACGCAGTATTTT
>few|NA|TRBJ2-4|TRBV29-1
CSVGLGKNIQYF
TGCAGCGTTGGTCTCGGCAAAAACATTCAGTACTTC
>NA|NA|TRBJ2-3|TRBV28
CATGEPPDTQYF
TGTGCCACCGGGGAGCCCCCGGATACGCAGTATTTT
>few|TRBD2|TRBJ2-3|TRBV9
CASGTSGTDTQYF
TGTGCCAGCGGGACTAGCGGCACAGATACGCAGTATTTT
>few|NA|TRBJ1-5|TRBV4-1
CASSQDRRGTAGGNQPQHF
TGCGCCAGCAGCCAAGACCGGCGCGGGACCGCTGGTGGCAATCAGCCCCAGCATTTT
>few|NA|TRBJ1-2|TRBV29-1
CSVEGIAYGYTF
TGCAGCGTTGAAGGGATAGCGTATGGCTACACCTTC
>NA|TRBD2|TRBJ2-2|TRBV15
CATSRDTSGNTGELFF
TGTGCCACCAGCAGAGATACTAGCGGAAACACCGGGGAGCTGTTTTTT
>NA|TRBD2|TRBJ2-5|TRBV5-4
CASSLGGASGSGETQYF
TGTGCCAGCAGCTTAGGAGGAGCTAGCGGGAGTGGTGAGACCCAGTACTTC
>NA|NA|TRBJ1-1|TRBV4-2
CASSQAEPRGTEAFF
TGTGCCAGCAGCCAAGCTGAACCGCGCGGCACTGAAGCTTTCTTT
>NA|NA|TRBJ2-7|TRBV7-9
CASSLDNYEQYF
TGTGCCAGCAGCTTAGACAACTACGAGCAGTACTTC
>NA|TRBD2|TRBJ2-7|TRBV7-9
CASTMGSGSSYEQYF
TGTGCCAGCACGATGGGTAGCGGGAGCTCCTACGAGCAGTACTTC
>NA|NA|TRBJ2-6|TRBV7-6
CASSSRSRANVLTF
TGTGCCAGCAGCTCCCGTAGCAGGGCCAACGTCCTGACTTTC
>NA|NA|TRBJ1-1|TRBV5-6
CASNHGTEAFF
TGTGCCAGCAACCACGGGACAGAAGCTTTCTTT
>NA|NA|TRBJ1-1|TRBV29-1
CSVEGPRRTEAFF
TGCAGCGTTGAAGGGCCGAGGAGGACTGAAGCTTTCTTT
>NA|TRBD1|TRBJ2-7|TRBV15
CATSRARTGEYEQYF
TGTGCCACCAGCAGAGCCCGGACAGGGGAATACGAGCAGTACTTC
>NA|NA|TRBJ2-4|TRBV11-2
CASGLQTDIQYF
TGTGCCAGCGGACTACAAACGGACATTCAGTACTTC
>NA|NA|TRBJ1-2|TRBV9
CASSVGQGTYGYTF
TGTGCCAGCAGCGTAGGTCAGGGCACCTATGGCTACACCTTC
>NA|TRBD2|TRBJ2-1|TRBV28
CASSLSGRSDNEQFF
TGTGCCAGCAGTTTGAGCGGGAGGTCGGACAATGAGCAGTTCTTC
>NA|NA|TRBJ1-1|TRBV28
CASSLGGNTEAFF
TGTGCCAGCAGTTTAGGAGGGAACACTGAAGCTTTCTTT
>NA|NA|TRBJ1-2|TRBV29-1
CSVEEAQGNGYTF
TGCAGCGTTGAGGAGGCCCAGGGGAATGGCTACACCTTC
>NA|NA|TRBJ2-7|TRBV13
CASSRFHEQYF
TGTGCCAGCAGCCGTTTCCACGAGCAGTACTTC
>NA|NA|TRBJ2-7|TRBV2
CASSATAYEQYF
TGTGCCAGCAGTGCTACCGCCTACGAGCAGTACTTC
>few|NA|TRBJ2-2|TRBV15
CATSREDKNTGELFF
TGTGCCACCAGCAGAGAGGACAAGAACACCGGGGAGCTGTTTTTT
>NA|NA|TRBJ1-3|TRBV2
CASRPPSSSGNTIYF
TGTGCCAGCCGTCCTCCTAGCTCCTCTGGAAACACCATATATTTT
>NA|NA|TRBJ2-7|TRBV30
CAWSSQGWYEQYF
TGTGCCTGGAGTTCGCAGGGGTGGTACGAGCAGTACTTC
>few|NA|TRBJ2-3|TRBV7-3
CASSRRDSTDTQYF
TGTGCCAGCAGCCGCCGGGATTCCACAGATACGCAGTATTTT
>NA|TRBD1|TRBJ2-5|TRBV7-8
CASSLIDRGETQYF
TGTGCCAGCAGCCTTATCGACAGGGGGGAGACCCAGTACTTC
>NA|TRBD1|TRBJ1-2|TRBV18
CASSQRAGQGTDGYTF
TGTGCCAGCTCACAAAGGGCGGGACAGGGGACTGATGGCTACACCTTC
>NA|NA|TRBJ1-4|TRBV28
CASSSTNEKLFF
TGTGCCAGCAGCTCAACTAATGAAAAACTGTTTTTT
>few|NA|TRBJ2-2|TRBV5-6
CASQPWAFGELFF
TGTGCCAGTCAGCCGTGGGCCTTCGGGGAGCTGTTTTTT
>NA|TRBD2|TRBJ2-7|TRBV5-1
CASSRDTSGPYEQYF
TGCGCCAGCAGCAGGGATACTAGCGGACCCTACGAGCAGTACTTC
>NA|TRBD2|TRBJ2-5|TRBV11-2
CASRKSGSGETQYF
TGTGCCAGCAGGAAGAGCGGGAGTGGTGAGACCCAGTACTTC
>NA|TRBD1|TRBJ1-1|TRBV4-2
CASSIRGREAFF
TGTGCCAGCAGCATCAGGGGGCGCGAAGCTTTCTTT
>NA|NA|TRBJ2-3|TRBV5-4
CASSLAGGFTDTQYF
TGTGCCAGCAGCTTGGCCGGAGGATTCACAGATACGCAGTATTTT
>NA|TRBD2|TRBJ2-2|TRBV5-1
CASRLPGLAGSGGELFF
TGCGCCAGCAGACTTCCGGGACTAGCGGGATCGGGCGGGGAGCTGTTTTTT
>NA|TRBD2|TRBJ2-7|TRBV7-9
CASSFPSGSYEQYF
TGTGCCAGCAGCTTCCCTAGCGGGAGCTACGAGCAGTACTTC
>few|NA|TRBJ1-5|TRBV27
CASSLLPGQSNQPQHF
TGTGCCAGCAGTTTATTGCCCGGACAGTCCAATCAGCCCCAGCATTTT
>NA|TRBD1|TRBJ2-3|TRBV29-1
CSVGDRGVPTDTQYF
TGCAGCGTGGGAGACAGGGGGGTTCCCACAGATACGCAGTATTTT